This entry features one TCR beta chain sequence. Its antigen is currently unknown. Libraries were prepared by immunoSEQ multiplex PCR; TCRdb keeps only in-frame clonotypes and omits some of them. The sample has some 84,000 clones, 89% seen once. This entry belongs to a study of PD-1 blockade in classical Hodgkin lymphoma. This CDR3 is 17 amino acids long. CDR1 is SGHRS, CDR2 YFSETQ, per germline. The V and J ends lost 5 bases and 0 bases respectively, with 18 bases between them. Every patient had relapsed following autologous stem cell transplantation, and cohorts differed in brentuximab vedotin exposure. Overall study findings and caveats: Relapsed/refractory patients reportedly had the lowest baseline TCR diversity, below newly diagnosed patients, who were below healthy donors. Exclusion applied to patients who initiated nivolumab less than 1 year following ASCT. Whoever responded completely had baseline diversity much like that seen in newly diagnosed patients.

This sequence joins TRBV5-1 and TRBJ2-1; the D gene is possibly TRBD2 (5 bases). The origin of this receptor is a human donor with classical Hodgkin lymphoma. The sequenced sample was peripheral blood mononuclear cells (PBMCs), obtained at baseline. CDR3 sequence reads: CASRPSGSEYSYNEQFF. The CDR3 DNA follows: TGCGCCAGCAGGCCCTCGGGTAGCGAGTACTCCTACAATGAGCAGTTCTTC.